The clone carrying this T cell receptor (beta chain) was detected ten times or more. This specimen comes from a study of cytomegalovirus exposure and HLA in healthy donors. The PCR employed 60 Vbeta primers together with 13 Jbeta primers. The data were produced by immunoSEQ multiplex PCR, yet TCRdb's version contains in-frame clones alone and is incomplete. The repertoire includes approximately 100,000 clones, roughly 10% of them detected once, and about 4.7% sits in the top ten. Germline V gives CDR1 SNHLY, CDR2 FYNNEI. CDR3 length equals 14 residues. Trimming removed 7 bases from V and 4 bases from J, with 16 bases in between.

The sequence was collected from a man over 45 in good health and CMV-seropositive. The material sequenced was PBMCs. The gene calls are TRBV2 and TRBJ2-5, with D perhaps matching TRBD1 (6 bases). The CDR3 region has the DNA TGTGCCAGCAAACAGAACAGGGATGGAGAGACCCAGTACTTC. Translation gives CASKQNRDGETQYF. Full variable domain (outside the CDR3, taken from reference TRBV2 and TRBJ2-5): EPEVTQTPSHQVTQMGQEVILRCVPISNHLYFYWYRQILGQKVEFLVSFYNNEISEKSEIFDDQFSVERPDGSNFTLKIRSTKLEDSAMYFCASKQNRDGETQYFGPGTRLLVL.